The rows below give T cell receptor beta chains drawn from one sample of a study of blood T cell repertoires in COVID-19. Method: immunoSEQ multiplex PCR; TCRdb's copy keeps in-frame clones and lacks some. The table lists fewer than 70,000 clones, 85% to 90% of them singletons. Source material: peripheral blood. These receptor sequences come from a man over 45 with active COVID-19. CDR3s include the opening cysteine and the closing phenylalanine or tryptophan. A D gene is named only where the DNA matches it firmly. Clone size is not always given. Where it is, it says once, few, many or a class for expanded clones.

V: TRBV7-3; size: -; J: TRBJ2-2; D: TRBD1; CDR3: CASSKFGQGLAGELFF; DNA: TGTGCCAGCAGCAAATTCGGACAGGGACTTGCCGGGGAGCTGTTTTTT
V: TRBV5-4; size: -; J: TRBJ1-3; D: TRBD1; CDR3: CASSWGTAGNTIYF; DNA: TGTGCCAGCAGCTGGGGGACAGCTGGAAACACCATATATTTT
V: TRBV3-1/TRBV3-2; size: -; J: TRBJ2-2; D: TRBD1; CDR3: CATTGDRGRHTGELFF; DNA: TGTGCCACAACGGGGGACAGGGGGCGCCACACCGGGGAGCTGTTTTTT
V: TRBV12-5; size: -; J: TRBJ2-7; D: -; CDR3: CASGSQGSSYEQYF; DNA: TGTGCTAGTGGTTCTCAGGGGTCGTCCTACGAGCAGTACTTC
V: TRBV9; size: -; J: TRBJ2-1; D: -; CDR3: CASSVGGGSYNEQFF; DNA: TGTGCCAGCAGCGTAGGTGGGGGGTCCTACAATGAGCAGTTCTTC
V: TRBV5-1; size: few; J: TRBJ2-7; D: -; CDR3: CASSLDSPPVEQYF; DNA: TGCGCCAGCAGCTTGGACAGTCCCCCCGTCGAGCAGTACTTC
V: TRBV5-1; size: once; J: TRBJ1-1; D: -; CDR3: CASSLVGAPNTEAFF; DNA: TGCGCCAGCAGCTTGGTTGGGGCGCCGAACACTGAAGCTTTCTTT
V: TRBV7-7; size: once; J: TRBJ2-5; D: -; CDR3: CASSLRGQETQYF; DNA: TGTGCCAGCAGCCTCAGGGGACAAGAGACCCAGTACTTC
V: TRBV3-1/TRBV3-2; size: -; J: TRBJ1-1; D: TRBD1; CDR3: CASSLYGQANTEAFF; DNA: TGTGCCAGCAGCCTATACGGACAGGCGAACACTGAAGCTTTCTTT
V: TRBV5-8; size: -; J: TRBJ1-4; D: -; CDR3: CASSLLGLEKLFF; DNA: TGTGCCAGCAGCTTGCTGGGGCTGGAAAAACTGTTTTTT
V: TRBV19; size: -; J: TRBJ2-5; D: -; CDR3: CASSMLRETQYF; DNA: TGTGCCAGTAGTATGTTGAGGGAGACCCAGTACTTC
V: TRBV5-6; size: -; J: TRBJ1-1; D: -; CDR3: CASSFRGNTEAFF; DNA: TGTGCCAGCAGCTTCCGAGGGAACACTGAAGCTTTCTTT
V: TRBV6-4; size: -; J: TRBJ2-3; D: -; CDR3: CASSGGASTDTQYF; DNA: TGTGCCAGCAGTGGTGGGGCTAGCACAGATACGCAGTATTTT
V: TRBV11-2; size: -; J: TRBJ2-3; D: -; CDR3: CASSLRSLAAGSDTQYF; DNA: TGTGCCAGCAGCTTAAGGTCCCTGGCGGCGGGTTCAGATACGCAGTATTTT
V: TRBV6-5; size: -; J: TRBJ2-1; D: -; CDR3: CAAYGGGSYNEQFF; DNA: TGTGCCGCCTATGGCGGCGGCTCCTACAATGAGCAGTTCTTC
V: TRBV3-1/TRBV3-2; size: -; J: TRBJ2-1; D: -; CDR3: CASSHLYGNEQFF; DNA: TGTGCCAGCAGCCATCTCTACGGCAATGAGCAGTTCTTC
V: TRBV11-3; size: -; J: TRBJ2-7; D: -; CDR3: CASSSGSYEQYF; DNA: TGTGCCAGCAGCTCAGGTTCCTACGAGCAGTACTTC
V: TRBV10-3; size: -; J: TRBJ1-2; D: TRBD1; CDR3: CAIHPGQGAGGYTF; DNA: TGTGCCATTCACCCCGGACAGGGGGCAGGAGGCTACACCTTC
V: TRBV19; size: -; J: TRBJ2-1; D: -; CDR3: CASRSGVLIYNEQFF; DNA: TGTGCCAGTAGGTCGGGGGTCCTAATCTACAATGAGCAGTTCTTC
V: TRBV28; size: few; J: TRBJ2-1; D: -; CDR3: CASLKPGSYNEQFF; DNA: TGTGCCAGTCTTAAACCGGGGTCCTACAATGAGCAGTTCTTC
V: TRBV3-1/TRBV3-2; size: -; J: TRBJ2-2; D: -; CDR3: CASSAGYVSDTGELFF; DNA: TGTGCCAGCTCCGCGGGTTATGTTAGTGACACCGGGGAGCTGTTTTTT
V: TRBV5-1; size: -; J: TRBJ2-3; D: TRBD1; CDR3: CASSWGTRGDTQYF; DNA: TGCGCCAGCAGCTGGGGGACCAGGGGGGATACGCAGTATTTT
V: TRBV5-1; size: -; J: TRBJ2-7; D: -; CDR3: CASSPEVLFYEQYF; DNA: TGCGCCAGCAGCCCGGAGGTGTTGTTCTACGAGCAGTACTTC
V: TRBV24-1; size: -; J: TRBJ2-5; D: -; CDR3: CATSAATGPGETQYF; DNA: TGTGCCACCAGTGCCGCGACCGGCCCCGGGGAGACCCAGTACTTC
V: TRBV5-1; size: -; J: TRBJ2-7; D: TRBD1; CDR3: CASSEGQGASEQYF; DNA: TGCGCCAGCAGCGAGGGACAGGGGGCCTCCGAGCAGTACTTC
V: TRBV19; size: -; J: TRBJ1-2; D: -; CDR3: CVSSIEGSRYYGYTF; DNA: TGTGTCAGTAGTATAGAAGGGAGCCGTTACTATGGCTACACCTTC
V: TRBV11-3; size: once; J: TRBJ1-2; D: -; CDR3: CASSLDLTRGGYGYTF; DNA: TGTGCCAGCAGCTTAGATCTTACCAGGGGAGGGTATGGCTACACCTTC
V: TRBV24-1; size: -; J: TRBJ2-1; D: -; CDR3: CATSGLDHGEQFF; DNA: TGTGCCACCAGTGGACTAGACCACGGGGAGCAGTTCTTC
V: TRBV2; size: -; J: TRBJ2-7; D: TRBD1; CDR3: CASVTGLSYEQYF; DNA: TGTGCCAGCGTGACAGGGCTATCCTACGAGCAGTACTTC
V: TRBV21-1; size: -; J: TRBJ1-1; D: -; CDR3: CASSKGGGLKNTEAFF; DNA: TGTGCCAGCAGCAAAGGTGGAGGACTGAAGAACACTGAAGCTTTCTTT
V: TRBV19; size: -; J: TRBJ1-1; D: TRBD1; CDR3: CASKGAAGPSAEAFF; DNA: TGTGCCAGTAAGGGGGCAGCTGGTCCCTCGGCTGAAGCTTTCTTT
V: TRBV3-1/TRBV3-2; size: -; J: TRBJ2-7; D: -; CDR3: CASSQGTGSYEQYF; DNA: TGTGCCAGCAGCCAAGGTACAGGGTCATACGAGCAGTACTTC
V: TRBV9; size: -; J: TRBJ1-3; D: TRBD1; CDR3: CASSGRPGQGVSGNTIYF; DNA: TGTGCCAGCAGCGGAAGACCGGGACAGGGTGTCTCTGGAAACACCATATATTTT
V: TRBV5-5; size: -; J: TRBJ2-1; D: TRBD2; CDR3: CASSDIGTSGESNEQFF; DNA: TGTGCCAGCAGCGACATAGGGACTAGCGGGGAGTCCAATGAGCAGTTCTTC
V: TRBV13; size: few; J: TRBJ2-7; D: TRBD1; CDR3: CASSLAQGAPYEQYF; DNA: TGTGCCAGCAGCTTAGCACAGGGGGCACCCTACGAGCAGTACTTC
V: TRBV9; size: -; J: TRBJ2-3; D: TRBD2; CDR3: CASSVGTSGGAIDTQYF; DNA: TGTGCCAGCAGCGTGGGGACTAGCGGGGGGGCAATAGATACGCAGTATTTT
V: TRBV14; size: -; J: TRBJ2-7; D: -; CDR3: CASSQEGRSYEQYF; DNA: TGTGCCAGCAGCCAAGAAGGCAGGTCCTACGAGCAGTACTTC
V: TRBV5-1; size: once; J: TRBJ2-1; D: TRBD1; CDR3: CASSLGDRGSYNEQFF; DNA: TGCGCCAGCAGCTTGGGGGACAGGGGCTCCTACAATGAGCAGTTCTTC
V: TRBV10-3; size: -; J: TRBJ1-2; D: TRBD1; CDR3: CAITQGMSNYGYTF; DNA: TGTGCCATCACACAGGGGATGTCTAACTATGGCTACACCTTC
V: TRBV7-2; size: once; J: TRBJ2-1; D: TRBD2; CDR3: CASSLFGGGVNEQFF; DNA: TGTGCCAGCAGCTTATTTGGCGGGGGGGTTAATGAGCAGTTCTTC
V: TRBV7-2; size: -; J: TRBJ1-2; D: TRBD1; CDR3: CASSLVSGGADGYTF; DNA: TGTGCCAGCAGCTTAGTTTCAGGGGGCGCCGATGGCTACACCTTC
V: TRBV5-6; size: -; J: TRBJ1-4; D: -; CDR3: CASSFRDTTIF; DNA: TGTGCCAGCAGCTTCCGGGACACCACGATTTTT
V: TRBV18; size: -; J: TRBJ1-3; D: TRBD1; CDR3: CASSPQTGSGNTIYF; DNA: TGTGCCAGCTCACCGCAGACAGGGTCTGGAAACACCATATATTTT
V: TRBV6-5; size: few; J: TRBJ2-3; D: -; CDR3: CASSYSLPFRDTQYF; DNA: TGTGCCAGCAGTTACTCGCTTCCTTTCAGGGATACGCAGTATTTT
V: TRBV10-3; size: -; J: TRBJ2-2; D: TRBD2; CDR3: CAITSGGAGGELFF; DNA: TGTGCCATCACTAGCGGGGGGGCTGGCGGGGAGCTGTTTTTT
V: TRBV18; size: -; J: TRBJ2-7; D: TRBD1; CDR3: CASSSGTGDYEQYF; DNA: TGTGCCAGCTCATCGGGGACAGGCGACTACGAGCAGTACTTC
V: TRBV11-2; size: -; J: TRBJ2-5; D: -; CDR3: CASSRERQETQYF; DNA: TGTGCCAGCAGCCGGGAGAGACAAGAGACCCAGTACTTC
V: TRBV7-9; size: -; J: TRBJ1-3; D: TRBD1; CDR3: CASSLGSPGQIGNTIYF; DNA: TGTGCCAGCAGCTTAGGAAGCCCGGGACAGATAGGAAACACCATATATTTT
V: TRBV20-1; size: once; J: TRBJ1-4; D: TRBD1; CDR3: CSASGGDSNEKLFF; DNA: TGCAGTGCGAGTGGGGGGGACAGTAATGAAAAACTGTTTTTT
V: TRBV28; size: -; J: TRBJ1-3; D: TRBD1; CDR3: CASSLGQGGNTIYF; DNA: TGTGCCAGCAGTCTGGGACAGGGCGGAAACACCATATATTTT
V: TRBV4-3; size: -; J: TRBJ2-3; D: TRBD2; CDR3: CASSQDRGDWGTDTQYF; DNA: TGCGCCAGCAGCCAAGACCGGGGGGATTGGGGCACAGATACGCAGTATTTT